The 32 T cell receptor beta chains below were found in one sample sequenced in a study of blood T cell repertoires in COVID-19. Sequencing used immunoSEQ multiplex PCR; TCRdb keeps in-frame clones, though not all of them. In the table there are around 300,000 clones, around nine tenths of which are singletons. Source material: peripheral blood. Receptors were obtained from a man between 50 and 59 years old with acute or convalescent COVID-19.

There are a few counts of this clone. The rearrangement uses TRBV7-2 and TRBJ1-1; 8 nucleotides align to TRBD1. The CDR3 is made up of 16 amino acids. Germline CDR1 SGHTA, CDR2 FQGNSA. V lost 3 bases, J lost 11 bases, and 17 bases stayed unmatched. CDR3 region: CASSLGEGQARQSAFF. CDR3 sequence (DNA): TGTGCCAGCAGCTTGGGGGAGGGACAGGCACGTCAGTCGGCTTTCTTT.

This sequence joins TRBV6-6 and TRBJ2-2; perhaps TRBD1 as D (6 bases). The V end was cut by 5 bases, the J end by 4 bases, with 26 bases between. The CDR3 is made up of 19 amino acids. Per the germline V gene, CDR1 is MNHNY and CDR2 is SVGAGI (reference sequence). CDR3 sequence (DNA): TGTGCCAGCAGTCGCGTGGTCGGACAGTTCAAGAGGGGCACCGGGGAGCTGTTTTTT. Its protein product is CASSRVVGQFKRGTGELFF.

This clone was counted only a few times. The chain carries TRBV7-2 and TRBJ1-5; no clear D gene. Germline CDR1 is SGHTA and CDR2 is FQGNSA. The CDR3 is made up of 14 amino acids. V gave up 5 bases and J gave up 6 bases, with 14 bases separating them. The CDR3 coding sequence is TGTGCCAGCAGCCCCCGGGAGTTACGTCAGCCCCAGCATTTT. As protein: CASSPRELRQPQHF.

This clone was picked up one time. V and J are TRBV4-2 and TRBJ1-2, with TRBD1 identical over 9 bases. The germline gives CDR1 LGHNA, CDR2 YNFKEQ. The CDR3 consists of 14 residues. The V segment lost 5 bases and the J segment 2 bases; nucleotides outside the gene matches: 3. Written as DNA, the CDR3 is TGTGCCAGCAGCGGACAGGGGAGCAACTATGGCTACACCTTC. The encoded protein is CASSGQGSNYGYTF.

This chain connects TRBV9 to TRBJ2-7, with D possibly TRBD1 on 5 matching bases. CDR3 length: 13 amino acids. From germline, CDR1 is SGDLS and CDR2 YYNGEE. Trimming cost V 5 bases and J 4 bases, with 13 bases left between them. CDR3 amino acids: CASSRGREYEQYF. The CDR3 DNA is TGTGCCAGCAGTAGAGGCAGGGAATACGAGCAGTACTTC.

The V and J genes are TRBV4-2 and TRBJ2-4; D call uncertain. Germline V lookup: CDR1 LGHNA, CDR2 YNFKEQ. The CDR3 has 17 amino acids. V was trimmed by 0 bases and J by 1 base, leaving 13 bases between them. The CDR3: CASSQDSTPGAKNIQYF. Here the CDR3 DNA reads TGTGCCAGCAGCCAAGATAGCACTCCCGGGGCCAAAAACATTCAGTACTTC.

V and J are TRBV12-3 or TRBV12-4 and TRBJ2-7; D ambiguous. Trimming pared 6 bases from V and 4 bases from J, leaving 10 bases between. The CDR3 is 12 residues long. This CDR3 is CASSSTGYEQYF. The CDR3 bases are TGTGCCAGCAGCTCGACCGGGTACGAGCAGTACTTC.

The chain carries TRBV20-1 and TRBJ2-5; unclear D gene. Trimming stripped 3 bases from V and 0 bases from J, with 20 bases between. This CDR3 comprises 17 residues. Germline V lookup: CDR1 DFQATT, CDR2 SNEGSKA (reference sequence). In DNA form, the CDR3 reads TGCAGTGCTAGTCCCCTTTACAGCCGAACGCACCAAGAGACCCAGTACTTC. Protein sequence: CSASPLYSRTHQETQYF.

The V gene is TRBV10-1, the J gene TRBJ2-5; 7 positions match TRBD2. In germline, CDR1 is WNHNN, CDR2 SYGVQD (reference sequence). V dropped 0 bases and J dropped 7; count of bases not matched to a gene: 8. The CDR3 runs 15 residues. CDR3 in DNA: TGCGCCAGCAGTGAGTCGATCGGGAGGATGGGGACCCAGTACTTC. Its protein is CASSESIGRMGTQYF.

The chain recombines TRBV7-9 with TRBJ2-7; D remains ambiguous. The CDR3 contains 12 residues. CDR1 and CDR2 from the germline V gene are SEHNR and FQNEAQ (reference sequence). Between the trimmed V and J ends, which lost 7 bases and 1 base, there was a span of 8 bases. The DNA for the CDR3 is TGTGCCAGCACTCCGGGTTCCTACGAGCAGTACTTC. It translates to CASTPGSYEQYF.

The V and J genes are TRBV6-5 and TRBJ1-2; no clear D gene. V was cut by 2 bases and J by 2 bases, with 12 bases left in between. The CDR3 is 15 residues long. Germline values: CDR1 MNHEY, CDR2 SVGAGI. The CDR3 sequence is CASSYRTTENYGYTF. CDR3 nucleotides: TGTGCCAGCAGTTACCGAACAACGGAGAACTATGGCTACACCTTC.

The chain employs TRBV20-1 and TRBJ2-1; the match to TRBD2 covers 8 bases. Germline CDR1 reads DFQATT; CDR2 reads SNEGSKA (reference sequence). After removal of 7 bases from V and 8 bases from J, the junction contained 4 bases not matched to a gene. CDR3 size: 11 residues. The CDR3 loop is CSVTSGHEQFF. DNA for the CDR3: TGCAGTGTAACTAGCGGTCATGAGCAGTTCTTC.

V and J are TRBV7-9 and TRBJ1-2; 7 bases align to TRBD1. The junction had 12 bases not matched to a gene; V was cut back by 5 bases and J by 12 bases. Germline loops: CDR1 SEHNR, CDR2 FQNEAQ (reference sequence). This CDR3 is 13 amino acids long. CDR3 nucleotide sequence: TGTGCCAGCAGCCCGGGGAACAGGGGATGGAACACCTTC. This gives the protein CASSPGNRGWNTF.

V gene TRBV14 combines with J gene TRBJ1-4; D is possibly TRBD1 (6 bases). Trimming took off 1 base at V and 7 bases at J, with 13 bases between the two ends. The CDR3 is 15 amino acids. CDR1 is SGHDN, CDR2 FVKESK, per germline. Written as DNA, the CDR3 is TGTGCCAGCAGCCAAGTGCGGGGGGCGGGTGAAAAACTGTTTTTT. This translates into CASSQVRGAGEKLFF.

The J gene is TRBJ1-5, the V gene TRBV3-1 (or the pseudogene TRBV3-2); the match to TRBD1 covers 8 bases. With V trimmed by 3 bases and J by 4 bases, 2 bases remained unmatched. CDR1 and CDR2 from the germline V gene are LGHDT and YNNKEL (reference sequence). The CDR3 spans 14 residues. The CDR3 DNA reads TGTGCCAGCAGCCACCGGACAGGGAATCAGCCCCAGCATTTT. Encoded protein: CASSHRTGNQPQHF.

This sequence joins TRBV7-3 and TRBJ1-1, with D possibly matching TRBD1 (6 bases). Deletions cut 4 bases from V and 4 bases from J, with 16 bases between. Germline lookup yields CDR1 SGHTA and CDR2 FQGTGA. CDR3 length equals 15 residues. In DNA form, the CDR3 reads TGTGCCAGCAGCTCCGGCCCCAGGGGACCCACTGAAGCTTTCTTT. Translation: CASSSGPRGPTEAFF.

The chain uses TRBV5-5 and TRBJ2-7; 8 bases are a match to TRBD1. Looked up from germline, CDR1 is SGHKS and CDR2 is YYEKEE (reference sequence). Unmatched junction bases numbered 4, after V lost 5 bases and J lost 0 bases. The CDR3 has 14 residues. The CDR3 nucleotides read TGTGCCAGCAGGGGGACAGGTAGCTCCTACGAGCAGTACTTC. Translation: CASRGTGSSYEQYF.

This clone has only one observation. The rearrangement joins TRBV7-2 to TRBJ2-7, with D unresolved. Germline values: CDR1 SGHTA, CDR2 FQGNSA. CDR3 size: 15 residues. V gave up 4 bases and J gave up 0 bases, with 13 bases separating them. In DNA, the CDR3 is TGTGCCAGCAGCTCAGATGGGCCGAGCTCCTACGAGCAGTACTTC. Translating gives CASSSDGPSSYEQYF.

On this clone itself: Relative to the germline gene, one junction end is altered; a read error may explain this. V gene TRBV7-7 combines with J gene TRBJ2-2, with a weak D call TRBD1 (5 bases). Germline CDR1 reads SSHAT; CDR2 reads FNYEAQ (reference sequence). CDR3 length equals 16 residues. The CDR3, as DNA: TGTGCTAGCAGCCTATCGCCGAAGGGGCGCACCGGGGAGCTGTTTTTT. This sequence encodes CASSLSPKGRTGELFF.

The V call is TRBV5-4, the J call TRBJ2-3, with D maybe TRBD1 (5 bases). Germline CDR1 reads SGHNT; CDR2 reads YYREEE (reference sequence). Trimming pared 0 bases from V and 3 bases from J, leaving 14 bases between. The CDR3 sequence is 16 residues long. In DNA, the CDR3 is TGTGCCAGCAGCTTGGAAAGGGGCGCCAGAACAGATACGCAGTATTTT. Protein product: CASSLERGARTDTQYF.

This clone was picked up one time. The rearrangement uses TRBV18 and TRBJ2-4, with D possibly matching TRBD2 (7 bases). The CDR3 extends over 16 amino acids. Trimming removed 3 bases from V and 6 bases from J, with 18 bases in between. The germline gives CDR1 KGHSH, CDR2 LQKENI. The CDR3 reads CASSPPPGGRGNIQYF. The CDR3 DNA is TGTGCCAGCTCACCCCCCCCCGGGGGGCGAGGAAACATTCAGTACTTC.

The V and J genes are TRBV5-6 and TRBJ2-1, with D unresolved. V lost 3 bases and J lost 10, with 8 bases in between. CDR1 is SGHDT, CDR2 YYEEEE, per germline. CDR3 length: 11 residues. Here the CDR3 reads CASSYDREQFF. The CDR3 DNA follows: TGTGCCAGCAGCTACGATCGGGAGCAGTTCTTC.

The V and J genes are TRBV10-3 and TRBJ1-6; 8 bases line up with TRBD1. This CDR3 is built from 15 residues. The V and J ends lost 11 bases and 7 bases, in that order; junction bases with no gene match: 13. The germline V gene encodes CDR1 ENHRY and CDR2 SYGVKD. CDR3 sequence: CAAHGGQGENSPLHF. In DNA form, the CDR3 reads TGTGCCGCCCACGGCGGACAGGGCGAAAATTCACCCCTCCACTTT.

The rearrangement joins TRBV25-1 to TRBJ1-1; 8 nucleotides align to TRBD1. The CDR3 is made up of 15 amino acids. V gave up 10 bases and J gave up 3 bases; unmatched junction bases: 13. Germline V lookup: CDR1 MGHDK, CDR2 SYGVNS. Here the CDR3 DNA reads TGTGCCACCAAAAAGACAGGGGTGAAGGACACTGAAGCTTTCTTT. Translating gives CATKKTGVKDTEAFF.

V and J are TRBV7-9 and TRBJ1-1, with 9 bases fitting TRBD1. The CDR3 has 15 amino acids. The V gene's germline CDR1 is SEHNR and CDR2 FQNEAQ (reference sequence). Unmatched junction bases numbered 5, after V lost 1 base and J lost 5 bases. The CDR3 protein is CASSLGPQGATEAFF. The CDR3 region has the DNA TGTGCCAGCAGCTTAGGACCACAGGGGGCTACTGAAGCTTTCTTT.

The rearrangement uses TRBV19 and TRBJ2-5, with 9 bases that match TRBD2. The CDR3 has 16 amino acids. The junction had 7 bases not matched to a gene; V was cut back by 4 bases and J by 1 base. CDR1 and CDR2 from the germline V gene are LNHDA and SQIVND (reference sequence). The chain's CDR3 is CASSSARGGGQETQYF. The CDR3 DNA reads TGTGCCAGTAGTAGCGCTCGCGGGGGGGGCCAAGAGACCCAGTACTTC.

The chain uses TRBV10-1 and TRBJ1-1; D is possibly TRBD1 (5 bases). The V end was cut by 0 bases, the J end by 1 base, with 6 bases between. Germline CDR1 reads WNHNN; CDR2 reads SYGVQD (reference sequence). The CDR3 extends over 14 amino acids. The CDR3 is CASSESQGNTEAFF. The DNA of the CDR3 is TGCGCCAGCAGTGAGTCGCAGGGGAACACTGAAGCTTTCTTT.

Here the CDR3 DNA reads TGTGCCAGCAGCGTAGCGGTTCACACCGGGGAGCTGTTTTTT. This translates into CASSVAVHTGELFF. The genes are TRBV9 and TRBJ2-2; no firm D call. Trimming removed 0 bases from V and 3 bases from J, with 6 bases in between. The CDR3 consists of 14 residues. Germline assignment: CDR1 SGDLS and CDR2 YYNGEE.

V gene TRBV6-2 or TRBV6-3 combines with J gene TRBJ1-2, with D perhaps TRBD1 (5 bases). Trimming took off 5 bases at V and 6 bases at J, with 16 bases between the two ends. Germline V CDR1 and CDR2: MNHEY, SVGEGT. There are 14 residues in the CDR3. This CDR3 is CASSAGPNLNGYTF. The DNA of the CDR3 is TGTGCCAGCAGTGCGGGACCCAACCTAAATGGCTACACCTTC.

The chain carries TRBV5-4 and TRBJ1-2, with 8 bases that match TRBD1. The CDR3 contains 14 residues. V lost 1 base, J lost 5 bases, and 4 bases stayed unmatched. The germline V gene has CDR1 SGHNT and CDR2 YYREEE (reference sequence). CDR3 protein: CASSLTRTGYGYTF. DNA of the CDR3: TGTGCCAGCAGCTTGACCCGGACAGGGTATGGCTACACCTTC. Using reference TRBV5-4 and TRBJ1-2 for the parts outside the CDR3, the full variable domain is ETGVTQSPTHLIKTRGQQVTLRCSSQSGHNTVSWYQQALGQGPQFIFQYYREEENGRGNFPPRFSGLQFPNYSSELNVNALELDDSALYLCASSLTRTGYGYTFGSGTRLTVV.

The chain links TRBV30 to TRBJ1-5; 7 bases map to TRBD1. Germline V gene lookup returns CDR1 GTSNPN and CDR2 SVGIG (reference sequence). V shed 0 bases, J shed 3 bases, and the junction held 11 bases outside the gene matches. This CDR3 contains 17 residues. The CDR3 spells CAWSVSRQGFFNQPQHF. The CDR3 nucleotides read TGTGCCTGGAGTGTAAGTCGACAGGGTTTTTTCAATCAGCCCCAGCATTTT.

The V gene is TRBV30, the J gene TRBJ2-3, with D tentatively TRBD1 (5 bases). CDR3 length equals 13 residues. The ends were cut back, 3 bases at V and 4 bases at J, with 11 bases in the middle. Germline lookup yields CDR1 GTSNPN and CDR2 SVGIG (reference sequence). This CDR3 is CAWSKGWADTQYF. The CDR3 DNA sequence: TGTGCCTGGAGCAAGGGGTGGGCAGATACGCAGTATTTT. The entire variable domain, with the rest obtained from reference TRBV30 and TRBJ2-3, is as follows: SQTIHQWPATLVQPVGSPLSLECTVEGTSNPNLYWYRQAAGRGLQLLFYSVGIGQISSEVPQNLSASRPQDRQFILSSKKLLLSDSGFYLCAWSKGWADTQYFGPGTRLTVL.